Included here is one TCR beta chain sequence, with context. The sample originates from a study of blood T cell repertoires in COVID-19. Study context: The United States, Italy and Spain supplied acute and convalescent COVID-19 samples. From T cells, B-cell-depleted T cells, or PBMCs came the material, which was cDNA or gDNA.

In the original analysis: The authors estimated nucleated cell counts from reference gene primer amplification. The table came from immunoSEQ multiplex PCR; TCRdb's copy has only in-frame clones and leaves some out. D and trimming were read from the DNA, whereas the V and J calls and clone size are those reported in that table. The table includes 90,000 to 120,000 clones, less than 85% detected once. This CDR3 is 14 amino acids long. CDR1 SGHRS and CDR2 YFSETQ come from the germline V gene. With 4 bases clipped from V and 6 bases from J, the junction kept 10 bases outside the gene matches. The rearrangement links TRBV5-1 to TRBJ2-7; 7 nucleotides match TRBD1. The source material was peripheral blood. The TCR was taken from a man aged 65 to 85 with active or convalescent COVID-19. The CDR3 is CASSIRDSYVEQYF. Written as DNA, the CDR3 is TGCGCCAGCAGCATCCGGGACAGTTACGTCGAGCAGTACTTC.